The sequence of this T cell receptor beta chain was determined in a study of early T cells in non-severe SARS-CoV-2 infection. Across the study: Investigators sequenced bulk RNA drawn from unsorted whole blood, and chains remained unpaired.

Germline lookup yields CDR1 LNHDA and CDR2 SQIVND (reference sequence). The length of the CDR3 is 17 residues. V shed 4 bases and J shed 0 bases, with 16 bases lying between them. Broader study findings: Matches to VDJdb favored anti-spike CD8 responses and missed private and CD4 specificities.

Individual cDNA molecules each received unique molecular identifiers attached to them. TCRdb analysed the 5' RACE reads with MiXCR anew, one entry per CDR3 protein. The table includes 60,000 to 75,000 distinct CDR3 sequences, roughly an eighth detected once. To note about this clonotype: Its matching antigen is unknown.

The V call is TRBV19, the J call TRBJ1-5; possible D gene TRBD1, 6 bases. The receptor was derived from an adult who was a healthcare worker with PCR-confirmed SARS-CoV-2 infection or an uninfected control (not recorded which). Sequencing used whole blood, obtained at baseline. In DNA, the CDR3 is TGTGCCAGTAGTAAGCTCGGGGTACAGGGTAGCAATCAGCCCCAGCATTTT. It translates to CASSKLGVQGSNQPQHF.